This passage covers 5 T cell receptor beta chains from one sample sequenced in a study of T cell changes during pregnancy in multiple sclerosis. The method was immunoSEQ multiplex PCR; TCRdb's version includes in-frame clones alone and lacks a portion of them. The sample carries about 75,000 clones, 80% to 90% recorded once. The material was peripheral blood, obtained in the first trimester of pregnancy. The source is a female donor in good health, enrolled as a control in a pregnancy study.

This clone occurred once. The chain couples TRBV7-8 to TRBJ2-3; D is ambiguous. V was clipped by 1 base and J by 10 bases, with 12 bases between them. Germline V gives CDR1 SGHVS, CDR2 FQNEAQ. The CDR3 consists of 13 residues. Here the CDR3 DNA reads TGTGCCAGCAGCTTAGGGCTTGGCCTTTCGCAGTATTTT. Translating gives CASSLGLGLSQYF.

The chain carries TRBV25-1 and TRBJ1-2; D may be TRBD1 (6 bases). Germline-derived CDR1 and CDR2 are MGHDK and SYGVNS. The V gene lost 2 bases and the J gene lost 4 bases, with 8 bases spanning the gap. CDR3 length: 13 residues. CDR3 residues: CASSERTVYGYTF. Written as DNA, the CDR3 is TGTGCCAGCAGTGAAAGGACAGTCTATGGCTACACCTTC.

The genes are TRBV28 and TRBJ1-2, with TRBD1 identical over 7 bases. The CDR3 loop spans 13 amino acids. CDR1 and CDR2 from the germline V gene are MDHEN and SYDVKM. Trimming cost V 7 bases and J 8 bases; bases outside gene matches: 10. CDR3 sequence (DNA): TGTGCCAGCATGAGAGACAGGGTGAGGGGCTACACCTTC. Residues: CASMRDRVRGYTF.

This chain connects TRBV18 to TRBJ2-5; no firm D call. The CDR3 is made up of 14 amino acids. Germline CDR1 reads KGHSH; CDR2 reads LQKENI. The V and J ends lost 2 bases and 2 bases respectively, with 9 bases between them. CDR3 in DNA: TGTGCCAGCTCACCAGACATAATACAAGAGACCCAGTACTTC. Its translation is CASSPDIIQETQYF.

The chain has TRBV28 and TRBJ2-5; TRBD1 is a possible D gene (6 bases). The V gene lost 6 bases and the J gene lost 4 bases, with 21 bases spanning the gap. Germline values: CDR1 MDHEN, CDR2 SYDVKM. This CDR3 has 16 residues. The CDR3 here is CASSQTQGSLPETQYF. DNA for the CDR3: TGTGCCAGCAGCCAAACACAGGGATCTCTCCCAGAGACCCAGTACTTC.